The rows below give T cell receptor beta chains drawn from one sample of a study of T cell changes during pregnancy in multiple sclerosis. Only in-frame clones appear in the TCRdb table, and some are missing; sequencing was by immunoSEQ multiplex PCR. The sample contains 60,000 to 80,000 clones, 88% of which appear only once. The sequences come from peripheral blood, collected before pregnancy. The receptors come from a female donor with multiple sclerosis, enrolled in a pregnancy study. CDR3s leave out the opening cysteine and the closing phenylalanine or tryptophan. A D gene is named only where the DNA matches it firmly.

J: TRBJ2-3; V: TRBV30; D: TRBD1; CDR3: ASGVGQSTDTQY
J: TRBJ2-3; V: TRBV19; D: .; CDR3: ASSTLLASDTQY
J: TRBJ1-6; V: TRBV10-3; D: TRBD1; CDR3: ASGTGSYLGYNSPLH
J: TRBJ2-7; V: TRBV18; D: .; CDR3: ASSAGISSYEQY
J: TRBJ2-7; V: TRBV18; D: TRBD2; CDR3: ASSPRGGPSSYEQY
J: TRBJ2-7; V: TRBV9; D: .; CDR3: ASSPRDTYYEQY
J: TRBJ2-7; V: TRBV5-6; D: .; CDR3: ASSLWSSYEQY
J: TRBJ2-7; V: TRBV5-4; D: TRBD2; CDR3: ASSLGLAGDLYEQY
J: TRBJ1-1; V: TRBV10-1; D: TRBD1; CDR3: ASSGTGGNTEAF
J: TRBJ1-2; V: TRBV23-1; D: TRBD1; CDR3: ASSPPSTGTGFFLGYGYT
J: TRBJ1-2; V: TRBV18; D: TRBD1; CDR3: ASSLIGNDRDYGYT
J: TRBJ1-4; V: TRBV19; D: .; CDR3: ASSIVDEKLF
J: TRBJ1-1; V: TRBV4-1; D: .; CDR3: ASSQDTGGRKLTEAF
J: TRBJ1-1; V: TRBV6-5; D: TRBD1; CDR3: ASSYSRDRGEAF
J: TRBJ2-1; V: TRBV7-2; D: .; CDR3: ASSLVSGNLYNEQF
J: TRBJ1-5; V: TRBV7-9; D: TRBD1; CDR3: ASSFGQGWNQPQH
J: TRBJ2-7; V: TRBV9; D: .; CDR3: ASSVAAGSYEQY
J: TRBJ1-4; V: TRBV2; D: TRBD1; CDR3: ASSELGTGDEKLF
J: TRBJ2-7; V: TRBV7-8; D: TRBD2; CDR3: ASSLGSAGGPYEQY
J: TRBJ2-1; V: TRBV6-5; D: TRBD2; CDR3: ASSEELAGFEQF
J: TRBJ1-2; V: TRBV27; D: TRBD1; CDR3: ASRIRGQANYGYT
J: TRBJ1-1; V: TRBV4-3; D: TRBD1; CDR3: ASSLRTGGTEAF
J: TRBJ2-7; V: TRBV6-1; D: TRBD1; CDR3: ASSVDRANEQY
J: TRBJ1-6; V: TRBV6-1; D: .; CDR3: ASSLQESSPLH
J: TRBJ1-6; V: TRBV5-4; D: .; CDR3: ASSAGGSWSSPLH
J: TRBJ2-3; V: TRBV7-9; D: TRBD2; CDR3: ASSLAQLAGVTATQY
J: TRBJ1-1; V: TRBV5-1; D: .; CDR3: ASSLGGRTFMNTEAF
J: TRBJ2-1; V: TRBV30; D: .; CDR3: AWSGGSSYNEQF
J: TRBJ2-7; V: TRBV7-9; D: TRBD1; CDR3: ASSLSPQGPYEQY
J: TRBJ1-2; V: TRBV30; D: TRBD1; CDR3: AWTAIPGQGARGGYT
J: TRBJ2-7; V: TRBV18; D: .; CDR3: ASSLTQGSEQY
J: TRBJ1-2; V: TRBV19; D: .; CDR3: ASSMSYGVSYGYT
J: TRBJ1-4; V: TRBV7-9; D: .; CDR3: ASSVQGGTEKLF
J: TRBJ2-3; V: TRBV5-6; D: .; CDR3: ASSLEATLTGADTQY
J: TRBJ2-2; V: TRBV6-1; D: .; CDR3: ASSEYYRGGAGELF
J: TRBJ2-7; V: TRBV30; D: .; CDR3: AWKGTQTYEQY
J: TRBJ2-3; V: TRBV5-4; D: .; CDR3: ASSGQITDTQY
J: TRBJ2-7; V: TRBV7-7; D: .; CDR3: AIRVGHEQY
J: TRBJ2-5; V: TRBV5-6; D: .; CDR3: ASSLDRIQETQY
J: TRBJ1-2; V: TRBV6-5; D: .; CDR3: ASSYGRAYNGYT
J: TRBJ1-4; V: TRBV18; D: TRBD1; CDR3: ASSPGTGNEKLF
J: TRBJ2-3; V: TRBV6-5; D: .; CDR3: ASRNQFWATDTQY
J: TRBJ2-7; V: TRBV4-2; D: TRBD2; CDR3: ASSHGLADYEQY
J: TRBJ1-1; V: TRBV7-2; D: .; CDR3: ASSFRGGNTEAF
J: TRBJ2-7; V: TRBV4-2; D: .; CDR3: ASSPRGVGDNSYEQY